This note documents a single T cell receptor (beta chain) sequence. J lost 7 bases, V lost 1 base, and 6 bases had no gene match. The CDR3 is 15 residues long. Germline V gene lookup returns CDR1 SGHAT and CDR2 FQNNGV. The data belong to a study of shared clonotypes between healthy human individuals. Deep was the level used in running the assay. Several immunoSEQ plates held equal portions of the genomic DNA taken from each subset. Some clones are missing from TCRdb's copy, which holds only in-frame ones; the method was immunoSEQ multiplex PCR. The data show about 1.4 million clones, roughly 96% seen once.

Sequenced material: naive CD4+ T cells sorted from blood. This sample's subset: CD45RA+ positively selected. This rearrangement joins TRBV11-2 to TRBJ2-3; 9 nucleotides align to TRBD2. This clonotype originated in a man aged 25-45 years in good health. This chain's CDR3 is CASSLGEREDHTQYF. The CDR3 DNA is TGTGCCAGCAGCTTAGGAGAGCGGGAGGATCATACGCAGTATTTT. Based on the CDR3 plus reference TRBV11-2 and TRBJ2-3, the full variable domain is EAGVAQSPRYKIIEKRQSVAFWCNPISGHATLYWYQQILGQGPKLLIQFQNNGVVDDSQLPKDRFSAERLKGVDSTLKIQPAKLEDSAVYLCASSLGEREDHTQYFGPGTRLTVL.